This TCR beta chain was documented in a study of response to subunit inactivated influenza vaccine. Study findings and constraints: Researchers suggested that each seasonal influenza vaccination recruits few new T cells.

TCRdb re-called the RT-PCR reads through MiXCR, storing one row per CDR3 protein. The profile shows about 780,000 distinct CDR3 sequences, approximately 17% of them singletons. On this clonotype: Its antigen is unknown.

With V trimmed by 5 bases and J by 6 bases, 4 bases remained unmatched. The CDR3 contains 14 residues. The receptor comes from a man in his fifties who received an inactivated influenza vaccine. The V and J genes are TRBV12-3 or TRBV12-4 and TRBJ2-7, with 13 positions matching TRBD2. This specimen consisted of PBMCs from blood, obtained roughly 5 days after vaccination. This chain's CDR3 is CASSGTSGASEQYF. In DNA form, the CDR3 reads TGTGCCAGCAGTGGGACTAGCGGGGCTAGCGAGCAGTACTTC.